This T cell receptor beta chain appears in the sequencing data of a study of T cell repertoires in cytomegalovirus infection. Study-level information: Public TCR beta signatures provided an indication of both CMV infection and a matching HLA type. Study findings and constraints: The ex vivo response showed dominance by HLA-C-restricted CMV-specific TCR beta clonotypes. Identification of carriers of CMV plus the relevant HLA was performed using cumulative public TCR beta family frequency.

Each CDR3 protein gets one entry after TCRdb re-called the reads with MiXCR. The top ten clones hold roughly an eighth of a sample with around 450,000 distinct CDR3 sequences, approximately 32% of them seen once. Remarks on this clonotype: Its cognate antigen is unknown.

In germline, CDR1 is MNHEY, CDR2 SMNVEV (reference sequence). This CDR3 contains 15 residues. Trimming took 7 bases from V and 0 from J; bases not matched to a gene: 7. Sequencing was carried out using PBMCs. The chain combines TRBV27 with TRBJ2-7; 9 positions match TRBD1. The receptor was derived from a human donor in good health (CMV status not recorded). Some clones in this sample may be carry-over from other donors' samples. Written as DNA, the CDR3 is TGTGCCAGCACCCGACAGGGGGGGAGCTCCTACGAGCAGTACTTC. Translating it yields CASTRQGGSSYEQYF.